This T cell receptor beta chain was sequenced in a study of T cell responses to AZD1222 COVID-19 vaccine. Method: immunoSEQ multiplex PCR; TCRdb's copy keeps in-frame clones and lacks some. Among about 130,000 clones listed, 90% were seen once. This clone was found once. As yet, its antigen is unknown. The V gene lost 0 bases and the J gene lost 6 bases, with 6 bases spanning the gap. The CDR3 is 12 amino acids. CDR1 and CDR2 (germline): MNHEY, SMNVEV (reference sequence). General study points: Donors were chiefly white British, with a greater number of females, and clonal diversity was perhaps underestimated. No day 14 peak samples; only post-peak repertoires were characterized. Just a handful of AZD1222 recipients tested seropositive at baseline. Breadth and depth of Spike-specific TCRs rose after two AZD1222 doses.

Specimen: peripheral blood, collected on day 0 of AZD1222 vaccination. The chain recombines TRBV27 with TRBJ2-7; D gene ambiguous. This receptor was obtained from an adult in good health. CDR3 sequence: CASSLSAGEQYF. The CDR3 DNA reads TGTGCCAGCAGTTTATCGGCCGGCGAGCAGTACTTC.